This T cell receptor (beta chain) stems from a study of blood T cell repertoires in COVID-19. Clinical history reported by participants formed the basis on which cohorts were assigned. Symptom resolution, clearance, or two negative PCRs marked donors in Cohort 3 as recovered. This table comes from immunoSEQ multiplex PCR, and its TCRdb copy is limited to in-frame clones, with some not included. The sample carries approximately 300,000 clones, roughly nine tenths recorded once. Germline V CDR1 and CDR2: MDHEN, SYDVKM. This CDR3 contains 14 residues. Trimming took off 6 bases at V and 0 bases at J, with 9 bases between the two ends.

The chain couples TRBV28 to TRBJ1-3; D is uncertain. Source material: PBMCs or T cells enriched from blood (not recorded which). This TCR was recovered from a man in his 60s who had recovered from COVID-19. CDR3 coding DNA: TGTGCCAGCAGCATATTGAGCTCTGGAAACACCATATATTTT. The encoded protein is CASSILSSGNTIYF.